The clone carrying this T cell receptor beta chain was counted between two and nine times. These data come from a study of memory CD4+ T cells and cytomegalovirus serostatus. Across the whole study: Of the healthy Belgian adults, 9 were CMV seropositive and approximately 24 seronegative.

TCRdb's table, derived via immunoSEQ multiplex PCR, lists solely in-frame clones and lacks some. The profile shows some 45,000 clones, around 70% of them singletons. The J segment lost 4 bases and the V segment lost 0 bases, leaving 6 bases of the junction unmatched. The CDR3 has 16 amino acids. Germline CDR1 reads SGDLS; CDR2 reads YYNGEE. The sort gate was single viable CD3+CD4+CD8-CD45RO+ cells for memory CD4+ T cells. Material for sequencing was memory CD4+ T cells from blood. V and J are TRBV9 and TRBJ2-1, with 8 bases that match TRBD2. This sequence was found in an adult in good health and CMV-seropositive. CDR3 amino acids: CASSVGPAGGYNEQFF. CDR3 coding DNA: TGTGCCAGCAGCGTAGGTCCGGCGGGGGGATACAATGAGCAGTTCTTC.